These T cell receptor beta chains were read from a single sample in a study of blood T cell repertoires in COVID-19. Libraries were prepared by immunoSEQ multiplex PCR; TCRdb keeps only in-frame clonotypes and omits some of them. The sample yields 210,000 or so clones, 80% seen once. Sequenced input: PBMCs or T cells enriched from blood (not recorded which). The receptor set was obtained from a woman aged 40 to 49 with acute COVID-19. Both conserved end residues are part of each CDR3. A D gene is named only where the DNA matches it firmly. Clone size appears in some rows only: once, few, many, or a class for an expanded clone.

DNA: TGTGCCAGCAGCTTAGACCTCGGGACAGGGATCAAGAGGGGAGCTTTCTTT
CDR3: CASSLDLGTGIKRGAFF
size: .
J: TRBJ1-1
D: TRBD1
V: TRBV11-2

DNA: TGTGCCAGCAGCCCCGGACAGGCTGGAAACACCATATATTTT
CDR3: CASSPGQAGNTIYF
size: many
J: TRBJ1-3
D: TRBD1
V: TRBV7-6

DNA: TGTGCCAGCAGCCCTAGCGGGACCTTCAATGAGCAGTTCTTC
CDR3: CASSPSGTFNEQFF
size: .
J: TRBJ2-1
D: TRBD2
V: TRBV9

DNA: TGTGCCAGCAGTGAAGAAACGGTCTATGGCTACACCTTC
CDR3: CASSEETVYGYTF
size: .
J: TRBJ1-2
D: .
V: TRBV6-1

DNA: TGTGCCAGCAGTGGGGGGCAGGGGACCAAAAATCAGCCCCAGCATTTT
CDR3: CASSGGQGTKNQPQHF
size: few
J: TRBJ1-5
D: .
V: TRBV2

DNA: TGTGCCAGCAGTGCAAACTCACAGACAACTAATGAAAAACTGTTTTTT
CDR3: CASSANSQTTNEKLFF
size: .
J: TRBJ1-4
D: .
V: TRBV2

DNA: TGTGCCAGTAGTATCGGGGAACTCTACGAGCAGTACTTC
CDR3: CASSIGELYEQYF
size: .
J: TRBJ2-7
D: .
V: TRBV19

DNA: TGCGCCAGCAGCCACCCGGGACAGTACTATGGCTACACCTTC
CDR3: CASSHPGQYYGYTF
size: .
J: TRBJ1-2
D: TRBD1
V: TRBV4-1

DNA: TGTGCCGGATCGACAGGGGACAACTATGGCTACACCTTC
CDR3: CAGSTGDNYGYTF
size: .
J: TRBJ1-2
D: TRBD1
V: TRBV19

DNA: TGCGCCAGCAGCACGACACCGGGAACGGATGGCTACACCTTC
CDR3: CASSTTPGTDGYTF
size: once
J: TRBJ1-2
D: .
V: TRBV5-1

DNA: TGTGCCAGCAGGGTCCGGGGGGGGACTGAAGCTTTCTTT
CDR3: CASRVRGGTEAFF
size: .
J: TRBJ1-1
D: .
V: TRBV2

DNA: TGCGCCAGCAGCTACATCACCGGGACAGGGAACACTGAAGCTTTCTTT
CDR3: CASSYITGTGNTEAFF
size: .
J: TRBJ1-1
D: TRBD1
V: TRBV5-1

DNA: TGCGCCAGCAGCCAAGCCCTCAGGTCCTATTACAATGAGCAGTTCTTC
CDR3: CASSQALRSYYNEQFF
size: .
J: TRBJ2-1
D: .
V: TRBV4-3

DNA: TGTGCCAGTAGTATGAACAGGGGTCGAACTAATGAAAAACTGTTTTTT
CDR3: CASSMNRGRTNEKLFF
size: few
J: TRBJ1-4
D: TRBD1
V: TRBV19

DNA: TGTGCCAGCAGAGGGGGGAACACTGAAGCTTTCTTT
CDR3: CASRGGNTEAFF
size: .
J: TRBJ1-1
D: .
V: TRBV12-3/TRBV12-4

DNA: TGTGCCAGCGGACCCGGGGGGGATACGCAGTATTTT
CDR3: CASGPGGDTQYF
size: .
J: TRBJ2-3
D: TRBD2
V: TRBV12-3/TRBV12-4

DNA: TGTGCCAGCAGCCATCTCTCCGGACAGGGGGTGTATGGCTACACCTTC
CDR3: CASSHLSGQGVYGYTF
size: once
J: TRBJ1-2
D: TRBD1
V: TRBV3-1/TRBV3-2

DNA: TGTGCCAGCAGTTTAACGGGGGAGGAGAACACTGAAGCTTTCTTT
CDR3: CASSLTGEENTEAFF
size: once
J: TRBJ1-1
D: .
V: TRBV28